This T cell receptor beta chain derives from a study of blood T cell repertoires in COVID-19. Study details: The origin of the acute and convalescent COVID-19 samples was the United States, Italy and Spain. In each case, the material was cDNA or gDNA derived from T cells, B-cell-depleted T cells, or PBMCs.

Under the authors' procedure: From reference gene primer amplification, estimates of nucleated cell counts were derived. Profiled with immunoSEQ multiplex PCR; TCRdb holds only in-frame clones, not every one. For V, J and clone size, that table is used; D and trimming come from the DNA. The sample carries a few hundred thousand clones, roughly 87% recorded once. The germline V gene has CDR1 KGHDR and CDR2 SFDVKD. V gave up 1 base and J gave up 6 bases; unmatched junction bases: 1. The CDR3 has 14 residues. The specimen was peripheral blood. This rearrangement joins TRBV24-1 to TRBJ2-1; 8 bases fit TRBD2. This receptor was identified in a man younger than 30 with active or convalescent COVID-19. CDR3 nucleotide sequence: TGTGCCACCAGTGATTTTGGGACTAGCAATGAGCAGTTCTTC. It translates to CATSDFGTSNEQFF.